Below are 18 T cell receptor beta chains sequenced from a single sample in a study of T-cell reconstitution after alpha-beta-depleted transplantation in children. TCRbeta library preparation incorporated unique molecular identifiers. A single record per CDR3 protein comes from TCRdb applying MiXCR to the PCR reads. Of roughly 120,000 distinct CDR3 sequences in the sample, 10% were seen once. The sample was PBMCs from the stem cell graft donor, taken from the stem cell graft. These receptor sequences come from a human donor who donated a stem cell graft to a child with acute lymphoblastic leukemia.

This clonotype was counted ten times or more. V is TRBV12-3 or TRBV12-4 and J is TRBJ2-7, with D hard to call. V lost 2 bases and J lost 1, with 9 bases in between. The CDR3 is 14 amino acids. The CDR3 region is CASSLRPESYEQYF. CDR3 bases: TGTGCCAGCAGTTTAAGGCCGGAGTCCTACGAGCAGTACTTC.

This clonotype was counted between two and nine times. The gene calls are TRBV4-3 and TRBJ2-1, with a tentative D call TRBD2 (6 bases). CDR1 is LGHNA, CDR2 YSLEER, per germline. V shed 1 base and J shed 6 bases, with 13 bases lying between them. The CDR3 length is 15 residues. Here the CDR3 reads CASSQGQTGGNEQFF. Written as DNA, the CDR3 is TGCGCCAGCAGCCAAGGCCAAACCGGGGGCAATGAGCAGTTCTTC.

This clonotype was counted a single time. J is TRBJ2-7 and V is TRBV7-9; TRBD1 might be the D (5 bases). Germline-derived CDR1 and CDR2 are SEHNR and FQNEAQ (reference sequence). This CDR3 is 16 amino acids long. Between the trimmed V and J ends, which lost 1 base and 3 bases, there was a span of 16 bases. The CDR3 DNA sequence: TGTGCCAGCAGCTTAGGTACAGGCCCGCGACACTACGAGCAGTACTTC. It encodes CASSLGTGPRHYEQYF.

Many counts were recorded for this clonotype. The chain employs TRBV5-1 and TRBJ1-1; D is unresolved. Per germline, CDR1 SGHRS and CDR2 YFSETQ. V lost 6 bases and J 1 base, leaving 10 bases between the germline ends. The CDR3 is made up of 13 amino acids. The CDR3: CASTLAGNTEAFF. The CDR3 DNA is TGCGCCAGCACCCTTGCCGGGAACACTGAAGCTTTCTTT.

On this clonotype: Just one base apart from a much larger clone, this may be a read error. CDR3 sequence: CASSYQHGENLFF. The CDR3 DNA sequence: TGTGCCAGCAGTTACCAACACGGGGAAAACCTGTTTTTT. This sequence joins TRBV6-5 and TRBJ1-4; D remains unclear. The CDR3 covers 13 residues. Germline V CDR1 and CDR2: MNHEY, SVGAGI.

In this sample, this clonotype turned up many times. This chain joins TRBV7-2 and TRBJ2-3; TRBD2 might be the D (6 bases). Trimming shortened V by 8 bases and J by 0 bases, and 30 bases separated the two germline ends. The CDR3 has 20 residues. Germline loops: CDR1 SGHTA, CDR2 FQGNSA. CDR3: CASCSGLRFTTRGSTDTQYF. The CDR3 DNA is TGTGCCAGCTGCTCGGGACTCCGATTCACGACTCGGGGTAGCACAGATACGCAGTATTTT.

This clonotype has a count of ten or more. The V gene is TRBV29-1, the J gene TRBJ2-3; the D gene could be TRBD1 or TRBD2 (5 bases each). The ends were cut back, 7 bases at V and 4 bases at J, with 15 bases in the middle. Germline V gene lookup returns CDR1 SQVTM and CDR2 ANQGSEA. CDR3 length: 13 amino acids. The CDR3 loop reads CSASGPQPDTQYF. As DNA, the CDR3 is TGCAGCGCGTCGGGACCCCAGCCAGATACGCAGTATTTT.

This clonotype was counted ten times or more. This rearrangement joins TRBV27 to TRBJ2-5; D remains unclear. The V end lost 8 bases, the J end lost 4 bases, and 14 bases lay between the germline ends. CDR1 MNHEY and CDR2 SMNVEV come from the germline V gene (reference sequence). This CDR3 has 13 amino acids. The CDR3 is CASGPQPRETQYF. CDR3 in DNA: TGTGCCAGCGGTCCTCAACCCAGAGAGACCCAGTACTTC.

At least ten counts were recorded for this clonotype. The chain is built from TRBV7-2 and TRBJ1-6, with D perhaps matching TRBD1 (5 bases). Germline assignment: CDR1 SGHTA and CDR2 FQGNSA. This CDR3 spans 16 amino acids. V was trimmed by 5 bases and J by 13 bases, leaving 24 bases between them. CDR3 in DNA: TGTGCCAGCAGCCTGGCGGGGACGGTCAAGCCCTTCCCCCTCCACTTT. This translates into CASSLAGTVKPFPLHF. The full variable domain, its missing parts supplied by reference TRBV7-2 and TRBJ1-6, is GAGVSQSPSNKVTEKGKDVELRCDPISGHTALYWYRQSLGQGLEFLIYFQGNSAPDKSGLPSDRFSAERTGGSVSTLTIQRTQQEDSAVYLCASSLAGTVKPFPLHFGNGTRLTVT.

This clonotype was observed at least ten times. V gene TRBV27 combines with J gene TRBJ2-4; 11 bases agree with TRBD2. Germline trimming cut 5 bases from V and 5 bases from J; bases unmatched to any gene: 2. CDR3 length equals 14 residues. Germline CDR1 and CDR2: MNHEY and SMNVEV (reference sequence). The CDR3 nucleotides are TGTGCCAGCAGTGGGACTAGCGGCCAAAACATTCAGTACTTC. Residues: CASSGTSGQNIQYF.

Ten or more counts support this clonotype. The chain links TRBV7-6 to TRBJ1-1; TRBD1 agrees at 7 bases. The CDR3 runs 13 residues. J was trimmed by 7 bases and V by 6 bases; bases with no gene match: 8. Germline V gene data show CDR1 as SGHVS and CDR2 as FNYEAQ. This CDR3 is CASSSDRAVEAFF. In DNA form, the CDR3 reads TGTGCCAGCAGTTCCGACAGGGCTGTTGAAGCTTTCTTT.

This clonotype was counted at least ten times. The DNA for the CDR3 is TGTGCCAGCAGCACACTTACCTACGAGCAGTACTTC. It codes for CASSTLTYEQYF. The chain links TRBV28 to TRBJ2-7; no firm D call. This CDR3 contains 12 residues. CDR1 is MDHEN, CDR2 SYDVKM, per germline. Deletions cut 6 bases from V and 2 bases from J, with 8 bases between. The variable domain in full, completed from reference TRBV28 and TRBJ2-7, reads DVKVTQSSRYLVKRTGEKVFLECVQDMDHENMFWYRQDPGLGLRLIYFSYDVKMKEKGDIPEGYSVSREKKERFSLILESASTNQTSMYLCASSTLTYEQYFGPGTRLTVT.

This clonotype has a count of ten or more. V is TRBV19 and J is TRBJ2-2; 9 bases match TRBD2. J lost 2 bases, V lost 3 bases, and 4 bases had no gene match. In germline, CDR1 is LNHDA, CDR2 SQIVND (reference sequence). The CDR3 runs to 16 residues. The CDR3 reads CASSIASGINTGELFF. CDR3 nucleotide sequence: TGTGCCAGTAGTATCGCTAGCGGGATTAACACCGGGGAGCTGTTTTTT.

This clonotype was picked up many times. The chain has TRBV6-1 and TRBJ2-5; 8 bases fit TRBD2. CDR3 length equals 18 residues. CDR1 is MNHNS, CDR2 SASEGT, per germline. J gave up 1 base and V 6 bases, and 16 bases lay outside the gene matches. The CDR3 nucleotides are TGTGCCAGCAGCCGCCCCCGACGGGAGCGGGGGTTCCAAGAGACCCAGTACTTC. Amino acid sequence: CASSRPRRERGFQETQYF.

This clonotype turned up a few times. V is TRBV4-1 and J is TRBJ1-1; 7 nucleotides match TRBD1. The CDR3 has 16 amino acids. The junction had 8 bases not matched to a gene; V was cut back by 3 bases and J by 1 base. Germline-derived CDR1 and CDR2 are MGHRA and YSYEKL. The DNA for the CDR3 is TGCGCCAGCAGCCAGTCCCCCGCAGGGGGGAACACTGAAGCTTTCTTT. Its protein product is CASSQSPAGGNTEAFF.

The sample holds many counts of this clonotype. This sequence joins TRBV5-1 and TRBJ1-2, with D tentatively TRBD1 (6 bases). CDR1 SGHRS and CDR2 YFSETQ come from the germline V gene. V was trimmed by 1 base and J by 5 bases, leaving 12 bases between them. The CDR3 covers 14 residues. CDR3 loop: CASSLIDRSYGYTF. CDR3 in DNA: TGCGCCAGCAGCTTGATAGACAGGTCGTATGGCTACACCTTC.

To note about this clonotype: A much more abundant neighbour one base away suggests this may be a read error. V gene TRBV20-1 combines with J gene TRBJ1-3; D possibly corresponds to TRBD1 (6 bases). The CDR3 is 15 amino acids. Per germline, CDR1 DFQATT and CDR2 SNEGSKA (reference sequence). Trimming stripped 0 bases from V and 0 bases from J, with 9 bases between. CDR3 DNA: TGCAGTGCTAGAGATACCAGGGGCTCTGGAAACACCATATATTTT. It is translated as CSARDTRGSGNTIYF.

This clonotype has ten or more counts. The chain couples TRBV7-8 to TRBJ2-1, with D uncertain. The CDR3 has 11 amino acids. V was trimmed by 5 bases and J by 7 bases, leaving 6 bases between them. CDR1 SGHVS and CDR2 FQNEAQ come from the germline V gene. CDR3 sequence reads: CASSTLNEQFF. DNA for the CDR3: TGTGCCAGCAGCACACTTAATGAGCAGTTCTTC.